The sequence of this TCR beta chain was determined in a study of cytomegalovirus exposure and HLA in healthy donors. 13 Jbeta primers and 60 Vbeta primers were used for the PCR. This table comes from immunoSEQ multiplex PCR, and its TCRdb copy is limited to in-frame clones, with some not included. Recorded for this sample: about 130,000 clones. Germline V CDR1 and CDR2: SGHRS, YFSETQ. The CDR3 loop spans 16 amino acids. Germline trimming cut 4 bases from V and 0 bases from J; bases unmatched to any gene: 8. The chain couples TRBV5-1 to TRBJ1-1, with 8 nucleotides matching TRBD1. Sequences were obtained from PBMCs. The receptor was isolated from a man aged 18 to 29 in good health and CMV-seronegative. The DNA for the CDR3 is TGCGCCAGCAGCACGCTACTGACAGGGGTGAACACTGAAGCTTTCTTT. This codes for CASSTLLTGVNTEAFF. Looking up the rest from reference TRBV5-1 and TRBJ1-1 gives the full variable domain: KAGVTQTPRYLIKTRGQQVTLSCSPISGHRSVSWYQQTPGQGLQFLFEYFSETQRNKGNFPGRFSGRQFSNSRSEMNVSTLELGDSALYLCASSTLLTGVNTEAFFGQGTRLTVV.